The 5 T cell receptor beta chains listed next were all sequenced from one sample in a study of T cells in Graves' hyperthyroidism and ophthalmopathy. It was RNA transcripts that yielded the amplified TCR beta CDR3 regions. An initial round of RT-PCR targeting the TCR CDR3 relied on the HTBI primer set. MiXCR, applied by TCRdb to the multiplex PCR reads, yields one record per CDR3 protein. This table has approximately 210,000 distinct CDR3 sequences, 17% appearing once. The sequencing input was blood. Receptors originate from a man aged 50 or older with Graves' hyperthyroidism.

The V gene is TRBV6-2 or TRBV6-3, the J gene TRBJ2-1, with TRBD2 matching over 8 bases. Germline trimming cut 6 bases from V and 5 bases from J; bases unmatched to any gene: 21. The CDR3 is 19 residues long. Per the germline V gene, CDR1 is MNHEY and CDR2 is SVGEGT. CDR3 bases: TGTGCCAGCAGACACCCGGGGATATTCTACGGGGGGGCCCACAATGAGCAGTTCTTC. It codes for CASRHPGIFYGGAHNEQFF.

In this sample, this clonotype turned up a few times. This chain connects TRBV18 to TRBJ2-4; TRBD1 matches at 9 bases. Looked up from germline, CDR1 is KGHSH and CDR2 is LQKENI. The V and J ends lost 3 bases and 5 bases, in that order; junction bases with no gene match: 8. The CDR3 spans 16 residues. The chain's CDR3 is CASSPATGGVENIQYF. CDR3 DNA: TGTGCCAGCTCACCCGCGACAGGGGGTGTCGAAAACATTCAGTACTTC.

This clonotype was seen more than once but under ten times. The rearrangement links TRBV4-2 to TRBJ2-7, with a possible D match to TRBD1 (5 bases). V lost 2 bases, J lost 4 bases, and 15 bases lay in between. The CDR3 contains 15 residues. Germline values: CDR1 LGHNA, CDR2 YNFKEQ. CDR3 in DNA: TGTGCCAGCAGCCAACAAGGTCCCAAGGGGTACGAGCAGTACTTC. Amino acids: CASSQQGPKGYEQYF.

The chain recombines TRBV9 with TRBJ2-1, with D possibly TRBD2 on 5 matching bases. Trimming stripped 4 bases from V and 0 bases from J, with 11 bases between. Germline V gives CDR1 SGDLS, CDR2 YYNGEE. The CDR3 loop spans 15 amino acids. The DNA for the CDR3 is TGTGCCAGCAGCCCTCGGACTCGCTCCTACAATGAGCAGTTCTTC. As protein: CASSPRTRSYNEQFF.

The chain links TRBV29-1 to TRBJ2-3; D unclear. CDR3 size: 11 residues. V was trimmed by 6 bases and J by 5 bases, leaving 9 bases between them. Germline assignment: CDR1 SQVTM and CDR2 ANQGSEA. CDR3 amino acids: CSVLLRDTQYF. CDR3 DNA sequence: TGCAGCGTCCTCCTAAGAGATACGCAGTATTTT.